This record covers a single T cell receptor beta chain. What it binds is not known. This sample is part of a study of shared clonotypes between healthy human individuals. Study at large: Per-donor plates numbered three CD4 naive, three CD4 memory, two CD8 naive and one CD8 memory.

The method was immunoSEQ multiplex PCR; TCRdb's version includes in-frame clones alone and lacks a portion of them. This sample has roughly 1,600,000 clones, with just under 99% found just once. Nashville, Tennessee was home to all donors, who were Caucasian adults. Whole-study findings and limits: It was the non-shared clonotypes that had lower generation probabilities than clonotypes shared by all four donors. Between a handful of donors, naive CD4 clonotypes were shared at a level of approximately 5%.

The receptor was isolated from a man aged 30 to 39 in good health. Sequencing was performed on naive CD4+ T cells sorted from blood. As to subset: CD45RA+ positively selected.

CDR3 sequence reads: CASSLVTSGSSYEQYF. In DNA form, the CDR3 reads TGTGCCAGCAGCCTCGTGACTAGCGGTAGCTCCTACGAGCAGTACTTC. This sequence joins TRBV5-4 and TRBJ2-7; TRBD2 aligns across 9 bases. This CDR3 comprises 16 residues. Germline V gene data show CDR1 as SGHNT and CDR2 as YYREEE (reference sequence). With 4 bases clipped from V and 0 bases from J, the junction kept 8 bases outside the gene matches.